This TCR beta chain was captured by sequencing in a study of T-cell memory formation after mild COVID-19 (dated by TCRdb to about 2021). About the investigation overall: TCR sequence clusters from the two donors were found to be largely donor specific. In two donors, T-cell clones that expanded and contracted after mild COVID-19 were followed by sequencing TCRalpha and TCRbeta repertoires longitudinally. Two young, previously healthy adult volunteers made up the cohort, one male and one female. Broader findings and caveats from the paper: The detection of some responding clones in pre-infection memory suggests that pre-existing cross-reactive memory T cells joined the SARS-CoV-2 response. Clones that contracted from day 15 to 85 showed balanced CD4/CD8 phenotypes, whereas a second wave of clones that expanded from day 15 to 37 leaned towards CD4+. SARS-CoV-2 specificity of the second-wave clones peaking on day 37 was not confirmed. Contracting CD4+ clones were located mainly in the CM and EM memory subsets, whereas CD8+ clones were found to be enriched in EMRA. Only a couple of mild cases were covered in the study, and larger cohorts including severe cases with pre-infection samples were considered necessary.

Ficoll-Paque density gradient centrifugation was used to isolate PBMCs. Sequenced on an Illumina NovaSeq 6000. Using 5'RACE with constant-segment primers, TCRalpha and TCRbeta cDNA libraries were constructed, with sample barcodes and unique molecular identifiers added in the process. RNA was extracted from every sample with Trizol reagent. Libraries were amplified in two PCR steps, with a second sample barcode and Illumina TruSeq adapters added in the second step. Sequencing of the libraries was done on an Illumina NovaSeq, producing 2 x 150 bp paired-end reads. As for the authors' bioinformatics: Reads were demultiplexed and collapsed into UMI-guided consensus sequences with migec v1.2.7. Using mixcr v2.1.11, UMI consensuses were aligned to TRA and TRB V and J templates and then assembled into clonotypes. A clonotype was counted as expanded or contracted only when both edgeR and NoisET called the clonotype significant, with the noise models trained on biological replicates. For edgeR calls, a false discovery rate-adjusted p below 0.01 and a log2 fold-change threshold of 1 were applied. As an exploratory analysis of dynamics, PCA with hierarchical clustering was applied to max-normalized trajectories of the 1000 most abundant clonotypes. Each responding clone was given a CD4 or CD8 phenotype based on the CD4+ and CD8+ repertoires, which had been sequenced separately. Using fastp at Q25 and MiXCR, TCRdb reprocessed the public reads and kept productive beta chains. For every CDR3 protein sequence, its rows merge into one entry that carries the most common genes and DNA. The V and J calls were not made by the authors but by TCRdb's processing. Across this sample there are about 560,000 distinct CDR3 sequences, with less than 25% seen only once. The top ten hold approximately 8% of the sample.

Inclusive of the bounding cysteine and phenylalanine, the CDR3 is 14 residues long. Only the CDR3 part of the read is kept: 42 bases, read in frame from the first base. Between the V and J ends, shortened by 0 bases and 5 bases respectively, the junction contains 8 bases. Taken from the germline V gene, the CDR1 and CDR2 loops are SGDLS and YYNGEE. This clonotype turned up a few times. This clone's antigen is unknown. There are no base qualities to consult, and no much larger clone falls within one base. The chain is made from TRBV9 and TRBJ2-2; no confident D gene assignment can be made. The receptor was isolated from an adult woman who had mild COVID-19 (a few samples of this study predate the infection). The sample titles of this study are shuffled in the database, so cell type and time point are left out; the donor was told from shared clones. The sequenced material came from PBMCs or a T cell subset sorted from them (not recorded which). Here the CDR3 is given as CASSVGPFTGELFF. The bases read TGTGCCAGCAGCGTAGGACCGTTTACCGGGGAGCTGTTTTTT.